Described below is a single TCR beta chain sequence and its context. Its antigen specificity is not known. Per-base quality was not reported, and no clone a single base away is much larger than it. This sample was included in a study of shared clonotypes between healthy human individuals (dated by TCRdb to 2018 to 2020). Study-wide context: A couple of women and three men aged 18 to 49 years were included in the cohort. For each donor, three plates each were used for CD4 naive and CD4 memory, two plates were used for CD8 naive, and one plate was used for CD8 memory. To estimate repertoire size and how much clonotypes are shared between individuals, the study performed deep sequencing of blood TCR repertoires from a handful of healthy adults. To increase sequencing depth and limit assay-specific biases, TCR repertoire library preparation and sequencing were carried out by different laboratories using diverse techniques. Each donor's leukapheresis produced roughly between about 0.8 and 8.9 billion PBMCs. Points the paper makes about the study in general: When a handful of donors were compared, the shared fraction of clonotypes was around 5% for naive CD4, around 4% for naive CD8, 2.3% for memory CD4, and 0.4% for memory CD8. Based on pairwise subsampling, the degree of clonotype sharing among donors was expected to be affected by sequencing depth. Naive subsets generally had larger estimated clonotype richness than memory subsets. Higher generation probabilities were observed for clonotypes shared by all four sorted-subset donors than for non-shared clonotypes. Incomplete sequencing was indicated by rarefaction of sorted-subset datasets, despite the large sequencing depth. Only blood was sampled, and tissue TCR repertoires likely differ from those in blood. The genetic and exposure-history diversity represented was limited by the small number of donors.

TCR CDR3 regions were amplified from genomic DNA by multiplex PCR using the deep immunoSEQ assay. Genomic DNA extracted from each cell subset was distributed evenly over all wells of several immunoSEQ 96-well plates, and each plate served as one replicate. For sorted subsets, each replicate PCR was loaded with approximately 200 ng genomic DNA, equivalent to 32,000 or so T cell genomes. Purified libraries were measured with a Qubit 3.0 fluorometer, size-checked on a Bioanalyzer 2100, and measured again with the KAPA Library Quantification kit. Each immunoSEQ 96-well plate was sequenced on its own single-read 150-cycle Illumina NextSeq 550 flow cell. The source study handled its data this way. Because only junctional sequences without quality scores were contained in the immunoSEQ output, filtering matching that applied to full-length reads could not be performed. Sequences were annotated with PyIR, a Python wrapper for IgBLAST v1.9, and V/J genes and CDR3 were assigned using IMGT germline references. Reads with weak V/J assignments (E-value above 1e-6), missing CDR3, stop codons, out-of-frame junctions, or ambiguous translated residues were removed. V3J clonotypes were defined by identical inferred V gene, J gene, and CDR3 amino acid sequence. The percentage overlap between two repertoires was calculated by dividing the number of shared unique clonotypes by the size of the smaller repertoire. RTK rarefaction, the Chao1 estimator, and Recon v2.1 estimates of unobserved clonotypes were used to assess repertoire richness. Generation probabilities for all TCRbeta clonotypes obtained by the gDNA method from several donors were computed using OLGA. The immuneACCESS repertoire file appears here via TCRdb, limited to in-frame rearrangements. These files lack a portion of the clones; in checked studies, under half of the deficit traces to unresolved V genes, and the cause of the others is not known. The DNA was the basis for D and trimming; V, J and clone size are from that table. This sample comprises fewer than 1.8 million clones, around 98.5% of them detected only once. The ten largest clones add up to 0.36% of the sample.

Donors were healthy HIV-negative adults with no recently reported acute infections or vaccinations. Every donor was a Caucasian adult living in Nashville, Tennessee, USA. CD4+ T cells were enriched by magnetic negative selection; naive cells were then positively selected on CD45RA, and the negative fraction formed the memory subset. Blood was obtained by leukapheresis, after which PBMCs were separated by Ficoll-Histopaque density gradient centrifugation and cryopreserved in liquid nitrogen vapor phase. Analytical flow cytometry was used to check the purity and quantity of every magnetically sorted T cell population. Each sorted fraction had its genomic DNA isolated and then quantified by UV absorbance on a Nanodrop 2000c. CDR1 is given as SEHNR and CDR2 as FQNEAQ, both from the germline V gene (reference sequence). Ends trimmed: V by 2 bases, J by 4 bases; bases unmatched to a gene: 9. Including cysteine and phenylalanine, the CDR3 has 18 amino acids. Here the CDR3 DNA is all that survives: 54 bases in frame from base 1.

This sequence originates from a man in his thirties or forties in good health. Material for sequencing was naive CD4+ T cells sorted from blood. According to the study, the label for this sample's cell subset or site signals: CD45RA+ positively selected. The rearrangement combines TRBV7-9 with TRBJ2-3; a stretch of 13 junction bases matches TRBD2. The DNA sequence follows: TGTGCCAGCAGCTTAAGACGACTAGCGGGAGGCGACGCAGATACGCAGTATTTT. It is translated as CASSLRRLAGGDADTQYF.